This T cell receptor beta chain was identified during a study of blood T cells in healthy people across ages. This clonotype was detected a few times. V shed 3 bases and J shed 0 bases, with 15 bases lying between them. Germline loops: CDR1 DFQATT, CDR2 SNEGSKA (reference sequence). This CDR3 contains 16 residues. For the second PCR, which ran for about 6 to 11 cycles, a sample-barcoded 5' primer and a J-beta primer mix were used. TCRdb redid the calling of the 5' RACE reads with MiXCR, one entry per CDR3 protein. The sample includes 1.8 million or so distinct CDR3 sequences, approximately 39% of them seen just once.

The chain couples TRBV20-1 to TRBJ2-1; D gene unclear. The receptor's source is a human donor in good health. Sequenced sample: blood. DNA of the CDR3: TGCAGTGCTAGGAGAGTGTCCTTTCGCTCCTACAATGAGCAGTTCTTC. Translation: CSARRVSFRSYNEQFF.